A single sample gave rise to the 24 T cell receptor beta chains below, sequenced in a study of OX40 agonist ivuxolimab in advanced cancers. The method was immunoSEQ multiplex PCR; TCRdb's version includes in-frame clones alone and lacks a portion of them. Here the sample spans roughly 70,000 clones, around 85% being singletons. Specimen: CD4+ or CD8+ T cells sorted from blood, collected in a trial of the OX40 agonist ivuxolimab. These receptors originate from an adult with an advanced solid tumor such as melanoma, head and neck, liver or kidney cancer.

The chain carries TRBV18 and TRBJ2-3; D is tentatively TRBD1 or TRBD2 (5 bases each). This CDR3 has 14 residues. CDR1 and CDR2 from the germline V gene are KGHSH and LQKENI. The V and J ends lost 5 bases and 1 base respectively, with 10 bases between them. CDR3: CASSSRDGTDTQYF. Here the CDR3 DNA reads TGTGCCAGCTCATCACGGGACGGCACAGATACGCAGTATTTT.

This chain connects TRBV11-2 to TRBJ2-1; TRBD1 agrees at 7 bases. This CDR3 is 15 amino acids long. CDR1 is SGHAT and CDR2 is FQNNGV in the germline V gene. V trimming: 5 bases; J trimming: 4 bases; junction bases outside the gene matches: 8. CDR3 sequence (DNA): TGTGCCAGCAGCCACACAGGGGACCAGTACAATGAGCAGTTCTTC. Its protein is CASSHTGDQYNEQFF.

The J gene is TRBJ2-2, the V gene TRBV12-2; the D segment call TRBD2 is taken from the table without a DNA check. TRBV12-2 is tagged as a pseudogene. The CDR3 has 16 residues. The CDR3 sequence is CASRFRAGSHTGELFF. CDR3 DNA: TGTGCAAGTCGTTTCCGAGCGGGTTCGCACACCGGGGAGCTGTTTTTT.

J is TRBJ2-1 and V is TRBV5-8; D ambiguous. The CDR3 has 12 residues. Deletions cut 5 bases from V and 10 bases from J, with 13 bases between. Germline CDR1 SGHTS, CDR2 YDEGEE. Written as DNA, the CDR3 is TGTGCCAGCAGTTCGACTCTGGGGGAGCAGTTCTTC. It is translated as CASSSTLGEQFF.

The rearrangement links TRBV6-4 to TRBJ2-3, with D tentatively TRBD2 (6 bases). The CDR3 totals 14 residues. From germline, CDR1 is MRHNA and CDR2 SNTAGT. Trimming removed 6 bases at V and 2 bases at J, with 12 bases between. The CDR3 DNA sequence: TGTGCCAGCAGGGAGCGGGCCTCCACAGATACGCAGTATTTT. This translates into CASRERASTDTQYF.

Remarks on this clone: Possible read error: a much larger clone is one base away. The chain employs TRBV11-2 and TRBJ1-1, with D uncertain. The CDR3 consists of 13 residues. The V and J ends lost 0 bases and 1 base respectively, with 3 bases between them. Germline V gene lookup returns CDR1 SGHAT and CDR2 FQNNGV. CDR3 residues: CASSLEGNTEAFF. The CDR3 DNA reads TGTGCCAGCAGCTTAGAAGGGAACACTGAAGCTTTCTTT.

The rearrangement uses TRBV7-8 and TRBJ1-4, with D perhaps matching TRBD1 (6 bases). CDR1 SGHVS and CDR2 FQNEAQ come from the germline V gene. This CDR3 spans 14 amino acids. V lost 1 base and J lost 4, with 7 bases in between. In DNA, the CDR3 is TGTGCCAGCAGCTTAGGAGGGGGTAATGAAAAACTGTTTTTT. As protein: CASSLGGGNEKLFF. The full variable domain, in which reference TRBV7-8 and TRBJ1-4 provide the parts outside the CDR3, is GAGVSQSPRYKVAKRGQDVALRCDPISGHVSLFWYQQALGQGPEFLTYFQNEAQLDKSGLPSDRFFAERPEGSVSTLKIQRTQQEDSAVYLCASSLGGGNEKLFFGSGTQLSVL.

The genes are TRBV5-8 and TRBJ2-5, with a weak D call TRBD2 (5 bases). The CDR3 sequence is 15 residues long. V shed 4 bases and J shed 1 base, with 14 bases lying between them. Germline V lookup: CDR1 SGHTS, CDR2 YDEGEE. The CDR3: CASSPPPGIQETQYF. The CDR3 DNA follows: TGTGCCAGCAGCCCCCCCCCGGGGATCCAAGAGACCCAGTACTTC. The full variable domain, rest sourced from reference TRBV5-8 and TRBJ2-5, is EAGVTQSPTHLIKTRGQQATLRCSPISGHTSVYWYQQALGLGLQFLLWYDEGEERNRGNFPPRFSGRQFPNYSSELNVNALELEDSALYLCASSPPPGIQETQYFGPGTRLLVL.

This chain uses TRBV29-1 with TRBJ2-2; 8 nucleotides match TRBD1. Looked up from germline, CDR1 is SQVTM and CDR2 is ANQGSEA. The CDR3 runs 15 residues. The ends lost 7 bases at V and 1 base at J; junction bases unmatched: 8. Here the CDR3 DNA reads TGCAGCGCGGGACACGACAGGGGGAACACCGGGGAGCTGTTTTTT. Encoded protein: CSAGHDRGNTGELFF.

This rearrangement joins TRBV7-3 to TRBJ1-6; D uncertain. V was trimmed by 4 bases and J by 6 bases, leaving 7 bases between them. Germline CDR1 and CDR2: SGHTA and FQGTGA. The CDR3 extends over 13 amino acids. This CDR3 reads CASSSTINSPLHF. Written as DNA, the CDR3 is TGTGCCAGCAGCTCAACGATTAATTCACCCCTCCACTTT.

This clone was recorded once. The chain has TRBV6-6 and TRBJ1-2; 7 nucleotides line up with TRBD1. This CDR3 spans 13 amino acids. The ends lost 7 bases at V and 0 bases at J; junction bases unmatched: 2. From germline, CDR1 is MNHNY and CDR2 SVGAGI (reference sequence). CDR3 in amino acids: CASKTGANYGYTF. As DNA, the CDR3 is TGTGCCAGCAAAACAGGGGCTAACTATGGCTACACCTTC.

This chain connects TRBV5-1 to TRBJ1-1, with TRBD1 identical over 9 bases. The CDR3 runs to 15 residues. Germline-derived CDR1 and CDR2 are SGHRS and YFSETQ. Trimming took 0 bases from V and 9 from J; bases not matched to a gene: 9. The CDR3 is CASSLDSTGTGKAFF. In nucleotides, the CDR3 is TGCGCCAGCAGCTTGGATTCGACCGGGACAGGGAAAGCTTTCTTT.

The chain joins TRBV15 to TRBJ1-3, with 7 bases matching TRBD1. CDR3 length: 17 amino acids. V lost 0 bases, J lost 0 bases, and 5 bases stayed unmatched. Germline V gene sequence: CDR1 LNHNV, CDR2 YYDKDF (reference sequence). The CDR3 protein is CATSRDPNRGSGNTIYF. The CDR3 DNA sequence: TGTGCCACCAGCAGAGACCCAAACAGGGGCTCTGGAAACACCATATATTTT.

This clone has only a few counts. The CDR3 nucleotides read TGTGCCAGCAGTTTGTCCCCATGGGAAGCTTTCTTT. Amino acids: CASSLSPWEAFF. This chain joins TRBV28 and TRBJ1-1; D uncertain. This CDR3 region has 12 residues. The V gene's germline CDR1 is MDHEN and CDR2 SYDVKM. V was pared by 3 bases and J by 8 bases, with 10 bases between.

The chain joins TRBV2 to TRBJ2-7; D unclear. Germline V gives CDR1 SNHLY, CDR2 FYNNEI. V dropped 5 bases and J dropped 10 bases, with 9 bases sitting between them. This CDR3 spans 10 amino acids. CDR3 sequence: CASSLKTQYF. CDR3 DNA sequence: TGTGCCAGCAGTCTAAAAACTCAGTACTTC.

The chain has TRBV10-3 and TRBJ2-1; 8 bases fit TRBD1. CDR1 is ENHRY and CDR2 is SYGVKD in the germline V gene. This CDR3 contains 13 residues. J was trimmed by 6 bases and V by 2 bases; bases with no gene match: 0. For the CDR3, the DNA is TGTGCCATCAGTGAGCAGGGGGCCAATGAGCAGTTCTTC. It translates to CAISEQGANEQFF.

The V call is TRBV25-1, the J call TRBJ1-3; the match to TRBD1 covers 7 bases. Germline-derived CDR1 and CDR2 are MGHDK and SYGVNS. The V gene end was trimmed by 0 bases and the J gene end by 2 bases; junction bases not matched to a gene: 4. The CDR3 has 16 residues. In DNA form, the CDR3 reads TGTGCCAGCAGTGAATATGGTCAGGGGGCTGGAAACACCATATATTTT. It encodes CASSEYGQGAGNTIYF. The whole variable domain, remainder taken from reference TRBV25-1 and TRBJ1-3, is EADIYQTPRYLVIGTGKKITLECSQTMGHDKMYWYQQDPGMELHLIHYSYGVNSTEKGDLSSESTVSRIRTEHFPLTLESARPSHTSQYLCASSEYGQGAGNTIYFGEGSWLTVV.

The rearrangement uses TRBV13 and TRBJ1-3; TRBD1 matches at 7 bases. CDR3 length: 17 residues. Germline CDR1 PRHDT, CDR2 FYEKMQ (reference sequence). J lost 4 bases, V lost 5 bases, and 14 bases had no gene match. This chain's CDR3 is CASSPLTGTASGNTIYF. The CDR3 nucleotides read TGTGCCAGCAGCCCTTTGACCGGGACAGCCTCCGGAAACACCATATATTTT.

This clone appeared once. The chain carries TRBV7-2 and TRBJ1-1, with D hard to call. V dropped 5 bases and J dropped 1 base, with 14 bases sitting between them. Germline CDR1 is SGHTA and CDR2 is FQGNSA. The CDR3 is 15 residues long. The CDR3 protein is CASSPPLFQNTEAFF. The CDR3 DNA reads TGTGCCAGCAGCCCTCCCCTCTTCCAGAACACTGAAGCTTTCTTT.

This chain links TRBV4-1 with TRBJ1-3; D may be TRBD1 (6 bases). V lost 3 bases and J 2 bases, leaving 17 bases between the germline ends. Germline V gives CDR1 MGHRA, CDR2 YSYEKL. There are 17 residues in the CDR3. DNA of the CDR3: TGCGCCAGCAGCCACGTTTACAGGGTGGAAACTGGAAACACCATATATTTT. Amino acids: CASSHVYRVETGNTIYF.

The chain uses TRBV5-4 and TRBJ1-4; D not resolved. The V gene's germline CDR1 is SGHNT and CDR2 YYREEE (reference sequence). V was cut by 1 base and J by 5 bases, with 9 bases left in between. There are 14 residues in the CDR3. The CDR3 nucleotides read TGTGCCAGCAGCTTGAACCCCAGGAATGAAAAACTGTTTTTT. This encodes CASSLNPRNEKLFF.

The chain recombines TRBV18 with TRBJ2-6; D gene unclear. This CDR3 is built from 15 residues. Trimming took off 2 bases at V and 0 bases at J, with 5 bases between the two ends. Germline V lookup: CDR1 KGHSH, CDR2 LQKENI. The DNA of the CDR3 is TGTGCCAGCTCACCAGGGCCCTCTGGGGCCAACGTCCTGACTTTC. Its protein is CASSPGPSGANVLTF.

The chain carries TRBV30 and TRBJ1-5, with TRBD1 matching over 11 bases. V shed 0 bases, J shed 3 bases, and the junction held 7 bases outside the gene matches. The V gene's germline CDR1 is GTSNPN and CDR2 SVGIG (reference sequence). This CDR3 comprises 17 residues. The CDR3 reads CAWSVPRTGGYNQPQHF. The CDR3 DNA follows: TGTGCCTGGAGTGTACCCCGGACAGGGGGCTACAATCAGCCCCAGCATTTT.

This sequence joins TRBV30 and TRBJ2-1, with a possible D match to TRBD2 (6 bases). Between the trimmed V and J ends, which lost 5 bases and 7 bases, there was a span of 15 bases. Germline V gives CDR1 GTSNPN, CDR2 SVGIG (reference sequence). This CDR3 has 13 residues. The CDR3 protein is CAWAGGAYNEQFF. The DNA for the CDR3 is TGTGCCTGGGCGGGCGGGGCTTATAATGAGCAGTTCTTC. Full variable domain (missing parts from reference TRBV30 and TRBJ2-1): SQTIHQWPATLVQPVGSPLSLECTVEGTSNPNLYWYRQAAGRGLQLLFYSVGIGQISSEVPQNLSASRPQDRQFILSSKKLLLSDSGFYLCAWAGGAYNEQFFGPGTRLTVL.